The present entry profiles one T cell receptor (beta chain) with its context. Its cognate antigen is unknown. Germline CDR1 is SGHRS and CDR2 is YFSETQ. Trimming pared 4 bases from V and 4 bases from J, leaving 11 bases between. The CDR3 length is 13 residues. TCRdb's copy holds only in-frame clones and misses some; the assay was immunoSEQ multiplex PCR. The top ten hold about 9% of the sample, which has 15,000 to 20,000 clones, about 58% seen once. The sample belongs to a study of radiation and T cells in renal cell carcinoma. Study-level points and caveats: Top 100 clonotypes averaged about 50% in irradiated versus about 40% in nephrectomy-only tumors. Tumor samples were small regions of approximately 0.93 g.

Treatment here: treatment-naive control, cytoreductive nephrectomy. Controls were unirradiated tumors from treatment-naive cytoreductive nephrectomy patients. The patient's renal cell carcinoma had clear cell pathology. Sequenced material: tumor tissue, taken from a patient whose treatment was nephrectomy without radiotherapy. The chain recombines TRBV5-1 with TRBJ1-1; D remains unclear. The receptor was derived from a man between 35 and 55 years old with renal cell carcinoma. The CDR3 nucleotides are TGCGCCAGCAGCGTAGAGAGAATCACTGAAGCTTTCTTT. Protein sequence: CASSVERITEAFF.